The 21 T cell receptor beta chains reported below all come from one sample, sequenced in a study of T cells in Graves' hyperthyroidism and ophthalmopathy. TCR beta CDR3 sequences were amplified from RNA transcripts. First-round RT-PCR with HTBI primers amplified the TCR CDR3 region. In TCRdb, the multiplex PCR reads were re-called with MiXCR into one record per CDR3 protein. The sample includes 300,000 to 350,000 distinct CDR3 sequences, 16% of them seen just once. What was sequenced was blood. The receptors here all came from a man younger than 45 with Graves' hyperthyroidism.

This clonotype was observed at least ten times. The rearrangement links TRBV20-1 to TRBJ2-1; D is uncertain. V lost 0 bases and J 6 bases, leaving 18 bases between the germline ends. Germline assignment: CDR1 DFQATT and CDR2 SNEGSKA (reference sequence). This CDR3 comprises 16 residues. As DNA, the CDR3 is TGCAGTGCTAGAGACCCCGCGTTACGGTTTGGCAATGAGCAGTTCTTC. This gives the protein CSARDPALRFGNEQFF.

As for this clonotype: A much more abundant neighbour one base away suggests this may be a read error. This chain links TRBV18 with TRBJ2-1; tentatively, D is TRBD1 (7 bases). The CDR3 consists of 15 residues. Germline V lookup: CDR1 KGHSH, CDR2 LQKENI. The CDR3 here is CAGSTAGTAGNEQFF. The CDR3 nucleotides read TGTGCCGGCTCAACGGCCGGGACAGCGGGCAATGAGCAGTTCTTC.

This clonotype was detected a few times. This chain uses TRBV19 with TRBJ1-2, with no clear D. In germline, CDR1 is LNHDA, CDR2 SQIVND (reference sequence). The CDR3 sequence is 15 residues long. V lost 3 bases and J lost 5, with 16 bases in between. For the CDR3, the DNA is TGTGCCAGTAGTATCTTTCCGGGCAACTCATATGGCTACACCTTC. It codes for CASSIFPGNSYGYTF. The variable domain in full, with the rest retrieved from reference TRBV19 and TRBJ1-2, is DGGITQSPKYLFRKEGQNVTLSCEQNLNHDAMYWYRQDPGQGLRLIYYSQIVNDFQKGDIAEGYSVSREKKESFPLTVTSAQKNPTAFYLCASSIFPGNSYGYTFGSGTRLTVV.

There are many counts of this clonotype. The chain links TRBV7-9 to TRBJ2-1, with TRBD2 as a possible D gene (5 bases). The CDR3 spans 16 residues. Germline V gene sequence: CDR1 SEHNR, CDR2 FQNEAQ (reference sequence). The V end was cut by 4 bases, the J end by 8 bases, with 21 bases between. For the CDR3, the DNA is TGTGCCAGCAGCTCCCGGCCGGGAATACAGAGGGATGAGCAGTTCTTC. The encoded protein is CASSSRPGIQRDEQFF.

This clonotype was recorded at least ten times. This chain links TRBV28 with TRBJ2-2; 10 nucleotides agree with TRBD2. Germline V gives CDR1 MDHEN, CDR2 SYDVKM. The CDR3 length is 16 residues. J gave up 6 bases and V 3 bases, and 7 bases lay outside the gene matches. CDR3 in amino acids: CASSLAAGGSPGELFF. The CDR3 DNA reads as TGTGCCAGCAGTTTGGCAGCGGGAGGGTCCCCCGGGGAGCTGTTTTTT.

This clonotype was seen many times. This chain connects TRBV30 to TRBJ1-2; D is ambiguous. The V gene's germline CDR1 is GTSNPN and CDR2 SVGIG (reference sequence). The CDR3 consists of 11 residues. Trimming removed 3 bases from V and 12 bases from J, with 14 bases in between. The CDR3 protein is CAWSSGWRNTF. CDR3 in DNA: TGTGCCTGGAGCTCCGGCTGGAGGAACACCTTC.

This clonotype was detected many times. V usage is TRBV12-3 or TRBV12-4 and J usage is TRBJ2-5; tentatively, D is TRBD1 (5 bases). The CDR3 has 13 residues. Trimming pared 5 bases from V and 4 bases from J, leaving 11 bases between. The CDR3, as DNA: TGTGCCAGCAGTCTACAGGCGGCAGAGACCCAGTACTTC. Its translation is CASSLQAAETQYF.

This chain links TRBV19 with TRBJ2-3, with a weak D call TRBD2 (5 bases). The CDR3 length is 14 residues. Germline CDR1 is LNHDA and CDR2 is SQIVND (reference sequence). Trimming took off 6 bases at V and 4 bases at J, with 14 bases between the two ends. The CDR3: CASSIRSEADTQYF. In nucleotides, the CDR3 is TGTGCCAGTAGCATCCGTTCGGAGGCAGATACGCAGTATTTT. Filled out from reference TRBV19 and TRBJ2-3, the complete variable domain reads DGGITQSPKYLFRKEGQNVTLSCEQNLNHDAMYWYRQDPGQGLRLIYYSQIVNDFQKGDIAEGYSVSREKKESFPLTVTSAQKNPTAFYLCASSIRSEADTQYFGPGTRLTVL.

This clonotype was counted at least ten times. The chain recombines TRBV7-2 with TRBJ2-3, with TRBD2 as a possible D gene (5 bases). Germline loops: CDR1 SGHTA, CDR2 FQGNSA. The CDR3 has 14 amino acids. Trimming shortened V by 5 bases and J by 4 bases, and 13 bases separated the two germline ends. CDR3 in DNA: TGTGCCAGCAGCGCGGACTCCCCGGCAGATACGCAGTATTTT. Its protein product is CASSADSPADTQYF.

This clonotype turned up a few times. This rearrangement joins TRBV6-1 to TRBJ1-6; D remains ambiguous. Trimming took 5 bases from V and 5 from J, leaving 7 bases between them. Germline assignment: CDR1 MNHNS and CDR2 SASEGT. CDR3 length equals 13 residues. As DNA, the CDR3 is TGTGCCAGCAGTCGCGGAAATAATTCACCCCTCCACTTT. It codes for CASSRGNNSPLHF.

This clonotype was observed at least ten times. The chain carries TRBV3-1 and TRBJ2-5, with D possibly being TRBD2 (6 bases). The CDR3 extends over 15 amino acids. Trimming left V 2 bases short and J 5 bases short, with 15 bases between. The germline V gene encodes CDR1 LGHDT and CDR2 YNNKEL (reference sequence). The CDR3 nucleotides read TGTGCCAGCAGCCAATTAACGGGAGTAGGCGAGACCCAGTACTTC. Its protein is CASSQLTGVGETQYF.

The CDR3 DNA reads as TGTGCCAGCAGTCGGGACAGGGGAGGCAATCAGCCCCAGCATTTT. Amino acids: CASSRDRGGNQPQHF. The chain links TRBV12-3 or TRBV12-4 to TRBJ1-5, with 10 positions matching TRBD1. The CDR3 sequence is 15 residues long. J gave up 2 bases and V 5 bases, and 3 bases lay outside the gene matches.

This clonotype was counted many times. This sequence joins TRBV6-1 and TRBJ1-1, with a possible D match to TRBD1 (6 bases). The CDR3 runs to 16 residues. The V gene lost 7 bases and the J gene lost 2 bases, with 20 bases spanning the gap. Germline loops: CDR1 MNHNS, CDR2 SASEGT. The CDR3 loop is CASTFPVLGANTEAFF. The CDR3 nucleotides read TGTGCCAGCACTTTCCCGGTTCTGGGGGCCAACACTGAAGCTTTCTTT.

At least ten counts were recorded for this clonotype. V gene TRBV3-1 combines with J gene TRBJ2-1, with TRBD2 matching over 12 bases. The germline V gene has CDR1 LGHDT and CDR2 YNNKEL (reference sequence). The CDR3 is made up of 15 amino acids. Unmatched junction bases numbered 4, after V lost 0 bases and J lost 10 bases. CDR3 region: CASSQDLAGGREQFF. Written as DNA, the CDR3 is TGTGCCAGCAGCCAAGACCTAGCGGGAGGGAGGGAGCAGTTCTTC.

The chain carries TRBV3-1 and TRBJ1-1; D might be TRBD1 (5 bases). Germline CDR1 reads LGHDT; CDR2 reads YNNKEL (reference sequence). CDR3 length equals 11 residues. V lost 1 base, J lost 10 bases, and 7 bases lay in between. This CDR3 reads CASSQGRGAFF. Written as DNA, the CDR3 is TGTGCCAGCAGCCAAGGGAGGGGAGCTTTCTTT.

This clonotype appeared a few times. J is TRBJ2-5 and V is TRBV2; the D is unclear. Germline V gene lookup returns CDR1 SNHLY and CDR2 FYNNEI. The length of the CDR3 is 12 residues. V dropped 6 bases and J dropped 2 bases, with 7 bases sitting between them. The CDR3 DNA is TGTGCCAGCAGGGGGTGGCAAGAGACCCAGTACTTC. Translation gives CASRGWQETQYF.

The chain carries TRBV6-4 and TRBJ2-5; D unclear. Germline CDR1 reads MRHNA; CDR2 reads SNTAGT. CDR3 length: 15 amino acids. V was clipped by 5 bases and J by 1 base, with 14 bases between them. CDR3 nucleotides: TGTGCCAGCAGTTACACGGCGGCGACCCAAGAGACCCAGTACTTC. It specifies CASSYTAATQETQYF.

In this sample, this clonotype turned up many times. V usage is TRBV28 and J usage is TRBJ2-7; D not resolved. The germline V and J ends were trimmed by 3 bases and 2 bases, with 11 bases remaining between them. Germline loops: CDR1 MDHEN, CDR2 SYDVKM. This CDR3 contains 14 residues. The CDR3 spells CASSFQVPPYEQYF. The CDR3 DNA sequence: TGTGCCAGCAGTTTTCAGGTTCCCCCCTACGAGCAGTACTTC.

This clonotype was recorded many times. The chain is built from TRBV18 and TRBJ2-1; D remains ambiguous. The germline V gene encodes CDR1 KGHSH and CDR2 LQKENI. This CDR3 has 14 residues. Trimming pared 2 bases from V and 5 bases from J, leaving 10 bases between. The CDR3 DNA sequence: TGTGCCAGCTCACCAGGGGTTAGACACAATGAGCAGTTCTTC. Translation gives CASSPGVRHNEQFF.

V and J are TRBV3-1 and TRBJ2-1, with 7 bases matching TRBD2. Germline V gives CDR1 LGHDT, CDR2 YNNKEL (reference sequence). The trim removed 0 bases at V and 4 bases at J, leaving 6 bases unmatched. The CDR3 is 16 amino acids. CDR3 sequence (DNA): TGTGCCAGCAGCCAAGAATCCAGCGGGAATTACAATGAGCAGTTCTTC. As protein: CASSQESSGNYNEQFF.

This chain joins TRBV7-3 and TRBJ2-7, with 10 bases that match TRBD2. Trimming removed 5 bases from V and 7 bases from J; junction bases left unmatched: 5. Germline CDR1 SGHTA, CDR2 FQGTGA. The CDR3 sequence is 13 residues long. CDR3 region: CASSLLAGEEQYF. For the CDR3, the DNA is TGTGCCAGCAGCCTCCTAGCGGGAGAAGAGCAGTACTTC.